This record concerns one TCR beta chain sequence. The antigen remains undetermined. This record comes from a study of chemoradiotherapy in HPV16-positive cancers. For the study at large: Candidate HPV-specific T-cell clones and common TCR motifs came from functional assays in a couple of HPV16-positive patients.

V lost 4 bases to trimming and J lost 7 bases; unmatched junction nucleotides: 7. The CDR3 is made up of 13 amino acids. Germline V gene data show CDR1 as KGHSH and CDR2 as LQKENI. Study-wide results and limits: Candidate HPV-specific clones and E7-related TCR motifs grew in tumor during treatment. The functional HPV-specific definition rests on just a couple of HPV16-positive patients.

TCRdb keeps only in-frame clones here, not all; method: immunoSEQ multiplex PCR. The repertoire includes about 20,000 clones, 70% to 90% of them detected once, and about 2.1% sits in the top ten. Sequenced material: blood, taken from a patient who underwent chemoradiotherapy. The sequence was collected from a human donor with HPV-associated anogenital cancer. This rearrangement joins TRBV18 to TRBJ2-7; the match to TRBD1 covers 7 bases. This CDR3 is CASSLQGLGEQYF. The CDR3 DNA sequence: TGTGCCAGCTCACTACAGGGGTTAGGGGAGCAGTACTTC.